This entry lists 24 T cell receptor beta chains sequenced from one sample in a study of OX40 agonist ivuxolimab in advanced cancers. Profiling relied on immunoSEQ multiplex PCR, and the TCRdb table lists in-frame clones only, not all of them. This sample carries some 97,000 clones, over 75% of them seen once, and the ten largest clones take 0.31%. The sequenced sample was CD4+ or CD8+ T cells sorted from blood, obtained in a trial of the OX40 agonist ivuxolimab. Every receptor here comes from an adult with an advanced solid tumor such as melanoma, head and neck, liver or kidney cancer.

This clone was detected once. The gene calls are TRBV5-1 and TRBJ2-7, with 12 bases aligning to TRBD1. Germline-derived CDR1 and CDR2 are SGHRS and YFSETQ. V lost 3 bases, J lost 5 bases, and 9 bases stayed unmatched. The CDR3 contains 16 residues. DNA of the CDR3: TGCGCCAGCAGCTCGGGATGGGGACAGGGGGCCCACGAGCAGTACTTC. It is translated as CASSSGWGQGAHEQYF.

The chain carries TRBV7-2 and TRBJ1-5, with D possibly TRBD1 on 5 matching bases. This CDR3 is built from 13 residues. Germline assignment: CDR1 SGHTA and CDR2 FQGNSA. Trimming removed 2 bases from V and 5 bases from J, with 7 bases in between. The CDR3 coding sequence is TGTGCCAGCAGCTTACTCAGGGATCAGCCCCAGCATTTT. Encoded protein: CASSLLRDQPQHF.

The rearrangement joins TRBV19 to TRBJ2-6; D assignment may be TRBD1 or TRBD2 (5 bases each). V lost 6 bases and J 0 bases, leaving 21 bases between the germline ends. Germline CDR1 and CDR2: LNHDA and SQIVND (reference sequence). The CDR3 sequence is 19 residues long. CDR3: CASRDMPGRKSSGANVLTF. The CDR3 DNA reads TGTGCCAGTAGAGATATGCCGGGACGGAAAAGCTCTGGGGCCAACGTCCTGACTTTC.

Only a few counts were recorded for this clone. V usage is TRBV19 and J usage is TRBJ2-2; 9 positions agree with TRBD2. CDR1 and CDR2 (germline): LNHDA, SQIVND (reference sequence). Trimming at V came to 7 bases and at J to 1 base, leaving 7 bases not matched to a gene. This CDR3 region has 16 residues. In DNA, the CDR3 is TGTGCCAGTATGGAGGGCGGGAGGGGGAACACCGGGGAGCTGTTTTTT. Encoded protein: CASMEGGRGNTGELFF.

Concerning this clone: Other DNA variants within this sample encode the same CDR3. This chain joins TRBV11-2 and TRBJ2-7; the D is unclear. CDR1 is SGHAT, CDR2 FQNNGV, per germline. The germline V and J ends were trimmed by 1 base and 4 bases, with 5 bases remaining between them. The CDR3 length is 12 residues. In nucleotides, the CDR3 is TGTGCCAGCAGCTTAGTTTCTTACGAGCAGTACTTC. It yields the protein CASSLVSYEQYF. The full variable domain, its missing parts supplied by reference TRBV11-2 and TRBJ2-7, is EAGVAQSPRYKIIEKRQSVAFWCNPISGHATLYWYQQILGQGPKLLIQFQNNGVVDDSQLPKDRFSAERLKGVDSTLKIQPAKLEDSAVYLCASSLVSYEQYFGPGTRLTVT.

The CDR3 sequence: CASSIWRNNEQFF. The CDR3 DNA reads as TGTGCCAGTAGTATTTGGCGGAACAATGAGCAGTTCTTC. The rearrangement joins TRBV19 to TRBJ2-1; D remains unclear. This CDR3 has 13 residues. Germline assignment: CDR1 LNHDA and CDR2 SQIVND (reference sequence). Trimming pared 3 bases from V and 5 bases from J, leaving 8 bases between.

The rearrangement uses TRBV6-6 and TRBJ1-5, with 8 positions matching TRBD1. CDR3 size: 13 residues. The ends lost 10 bases at V and 3 bases at J; junction bases unmatched: 5. Germline CDR1 and CDR2: MNHNY and SVGAGI (reference sequence). CDR3 sequence reads: CAIRTGTNQPQHF. The CDR3 nucleotides read TGTGCCATCCGGACAGGGACCAATCAGCCCCAGCATTTT.

The V gene is TRBV18, the J gene TRBJ1-5; D might be TRBD1 (5 bases). V lost 6 bases to trimming and J lost 4 bases, with 10 bases between them. The CDR3 totals 13 residues. Germline CDR1 KGHSH, CDR2 LQKENI. The CDR3 DNA reads TGTGCCAGCTCTACCAGGGATAATCAGCCCCAGCATTTT. As protein: CASSTRDNQPQHF.

The chain has TRBV5-6 and TRBJ1-4, with D perhaps TRBD1 (6 bases). This CDR3 contains 15 residues. Germline-derived CDR1 and CDR2 are SGHDT and YYEEEE. Trimming shortened V by 1 base and J by 7 bases, and 14 bases separated the two germline ends. CDR3 residues: CASSLRPRGGEKLFF. CDR3 in DNA: TGTGCCAGCAGCTTGCGGCCCAGGGGTGGTGAAAAACTGTTTTTT. The full variable domain, rest sourced from reference TRBV5-6 and TRBJ1-4, is DAGVTQSPTHLIKTRGQQVTLRCSPKSGHDTVSWYQQALGQGPQFIFQYYEEEERQRGNFPDRFSGHQFPNYSSELNVNALLLGDSALYLCASSLRPRGGEKLFFGSGTQLSVL.

The gene calls are TRBV5-1 and TRBJ1-1, with TRBD1 identical over 8 bases. The CDR3 sequence is 15 residues long. CDR1 SGHRS and CDR2 YFSETQ come from the germline V gene. The V segment lost 0 bases and the J segment 6 bases; nucleotides outside the gene matches: 7. The CDR3 region is CASSLGDRGSAEAFF. The CDR3 bases are TGCGCCAGCAGCTTGGGAGACAGGGGTAGCGCTGAAGCTTTCTTT.

The chain has TRBV18 and TRBJ2-5; D possibly uses TRBD1 or TRBD2 (6 bases each). The CDR3 length is 14 residues. The V and J ends lost 5 bases and 4 bases respectively, with 14 bases between them. Per the germline V gene, CDR1 is KGHSH and CDR2 is LQKENI. The CDR3 DNA reads as TGTGCCAGCTCAAGATTGGGGGGCCGAGAGACCCAGTACTTC. This encodes CASSRLGGRETQYF.

This chain uses TRBV5-1 with TRBJ2-7, with 9 bases that match TRBD2. The CDR3 loop spans 16 amino acids. The V and J ends lost 0 bases and 4 bases, in that order; junction bases with no gene match: 8. CDR1 is SGHRS, CDR2 YFSETQ, per germline. The DNA of the CDR3 is TGCGCCAGCAGCTTGGCCCTTAGCGGGAGCATTTACGAGCAGTACTTC. Its protein is CASSLALSGSIYEQYF.

The rearrangement links TRBV5-4 to TRBJ2-1, with 8 bases fitting TRBD1. Germline loops: CDR1 SGHNT, CDR2 YYREEE (reference sequence). The CDR3 runs 12 residues. The ends lost 5 bases at V and 16 bases at J; junction bases unmatched: 11. CDR3 region: CASRLRQGPPFF. CDR3 nucleotides: TGTGCCAGCAGGCTTCGACAGGGGCCCCCTTTCTTC.

The chain carries TRBV15 and TRBJ2-7; TRBD2 matches at 12 bases. The germline V gene has CDR1 LNHNV and CDR2 YYDKDF (reference sequence). The ends lost 4 bases at V and 6 bases at J; junction bases unmatched: 13. The CDR3 spans 17 residues. CDR3 bases: TGTGCCACCAGCACCCCACCGGGACTAGCGGGCTTTGGCGAGCAGTACTTC. Translating it yields CATSTPPGLAGFGEQYF.

The J gene is TRBJ1-2, the V gene TRBV4-3, with 7 bases matching TRBD1. The V gene end was trimmed by 2 bases and the J gene end by 7 bases; junction bases not matched to a gene: 13. CDR3 length equals 16 residues. CDR1 LGHNA and CDR2 YSLEER come from the germline V gene. The CDR3 sequence is CASSQKFDRENFGYTF. For the CDR3, the DNA is TGCGCCAGCAGCCAAAAATTCGACAGGGAAAATTTTGGCTACACCTTC.

The chain has TRBV5-1 and TRBJ2-5; the D is unclear. Germline V gene sequence: CDR1 SGHRS, CDR2 YFSETQ. This CDR3 is built from 13 residues. V shed 2 bases and J shed 2 bases, with 7 bases lying between them. CDR3 in DNA: TGCGCCAGCAGCTTCCCCGAACAAGAGACCCAGTACTTC. Translating gives CASSFPEQETQYF. The full variable domain, with the rest looked up from reference TRBV5-1 and TRBJ2-5, is KAGVTQTPRYLIKTRGQQVTLSCSPISGHRSVSWYQQTPGQGLQFLFEYFSETQRNKGNFPGRFSGRQFSNSRSEMNVSTLELGDSALYLCASSFPEQETQYFGPGTRLLVL.

The chain couples TRBV6-5 to TRBJ2-7; weak D call: TRBD2 (6 bases). In germline, CDR1 is MNHEY, CDR2 SVGAGI. V was trimmed by 6 bases and J by 0 bases, leaving 9 bases between them. The CDR3 is made up of 13 amino acids. This CDR3 is CASRTRSSYEQYF. The CDR3 DNA reads as TGTGCCAGCAGGACTAGGAGCTCCTACGAGCAGTACTTC.

The chain couples TRBV30 to TRBJ2-2, with D perhaps assigned TRBD1 or TRBD2 (5 bases each). With 1 base removed from V and 7 bases from J, the gap between germline ends came to 7 bases. The CDR3 totals 12 residues. From germline, CDR1 is GTSNPN and CDR2 SVGIG (reference sequence). CDR3 sequence reads: CAWSGGVGELFF. The DNA of the CDR3 is TGTGCCTGGAGTGGAGGGGTCGGGGAGCTGTTTTTT. Together with reference TRBV30 and TRBJ2-2, the CDR3 gives the full variable domain: SQTIHQWPATLVQPVGSPLSLECTVEGTSNPNLYWYRQAAGRGLQLLFYSVGIGQISSEVPQNLSASRPQDRQFILSSKKLLLSDSGFYLCAWSGGVGELFFGEGSRLTVL.

Only one count was recorded for this clone. The chain recombines TRBV5-1 with TRBJ2-5; possible D gene TRBD1, 6 bases. Trimming stripped 7 bases from V and 1 base from J, with 14 bases between. The CDR3 spans 14 residues. Germline CDR1 SGHRS, CDR2 YFSETQ. In nucleotides, the CDR3 is TGCGCCAGCGCGGCGGACAGTTTCCAAGAGACCCAGTACTTC. Translated, it gives CASAADSFQETQYF. The whole variable domain, filled in from reference TRBV5-1 and TRBJ2-5, reads KAGVTQTPRYLIKTRGQQVTLSCSPISGHRSVSWYQQTPGQGLQFLFEYFSETQRNKGNFPGRFSGRQFSNSRSEMNVSTLELGDSALYLCASAADSFQETQYFGPGTRLLVL.

The chain joins TRBV5-6 to TRBJ2-3; TRBD2 agrees at 9 bases. The V segment lost 4 bases and the J segment 4 bases; nucleotides outside the gene matches: 10. In germline, CDR1 is SGHDT, CDR2 YYEEEE. The CDR3 is 16 amino acids. The CDR3 sequence: CASSGIRTSVPDTQYF. CDR3 nucleotide sequence: TGTGCCAGCAGCGGTATCAGGACTAGCGTCCCAGATACGCAGTATTTT.

CDR3 sequence: CASSPSSQGLKYEQYF. The CDR3 DNA is TGTGCCAGCTCGCCGTCCTCGCAGGGGTTAAAATACGAGCAGTACTTC. The V gene is TRBV18, the J gene TRBJ2-7; tentative D call: TRBD1 (6 bases). With 6 bases removed from V and 4 bases from J, the gap between germline ends came to 22 bases. Germline lookup yields CDR1 KGHSH and CDR2 LQKENI. CDR3 length equals 16 residues.

This clone has a single count. The rearrangement links TRBV18 to TRBJ2-5; D perhaps matches TRBD2 (5 bases). Germline CDR1 reads KGHSH; CDR2 reads LQKENI. The CDR3 runs to 16 residues. Trimming took off 5 bases at V and 5 bases at J, with 21 bases between the two ends. The CDR3 spells CASSSPMQGRRETQYF. In nucleotides, the CDR3 is TGTGCCAGCTCATCCCCGATGCAAGGGCGGAGGGAGACCCAGTACTTC.

This chain links TRBV10-3 with TRBJ2-2; D call uncertain. In germline, CDR1 is ENHRY, CDR2 SYGVKD. This CDR3 is built from 14 residues. With 3 bases removed from V and 1 base from J, the gap between germline ends came to 6 bases. CDR3 bases: TGTGCCATCAGTGAAATAGGGAACACCGGGGAGCTGTTTTTT. Translated, it gives CAISEIGNTGELFF.

J is TRBJ2-7 and V is TRBV18; D possibly corresponds to TRBD1 (6 bases). From germline, CDR1 is KGHSH and CDR2 LQKENI. This CDR3 has 14 amino acids. Trimming stripped 6 bases from V and 3 bases from J, with 15 bases between. The CDR3 DNA is TGTGCCAGCTCCCTGGACAGTGGAGGCTACGAGCAGTACTTC. Residues: CASSLDSGGYEQYF.